The present T cell receptor beta chain was sequenced within a study of control samples from healthy donors and cancer patients. The table came from immunoSEQ multiplex PCR; TCRdb's copy has only in-frame clones and leaves some out. This sample has around 76,000 clones, with around nine tenths found just once. The length of the CDR3 is 19 residues. V was trimmed by 2 bases and J by 4 bases, leaving 21 bases between them. The germline V gene has CDR1 KGHSH and CDR2 LQKENI. The sequenced sample consisted of PBMCs. This chain links TRBV18 with TRBJ2-6; D uncertain. The TCR was taken from a woman in her 50s with colorectal cancer. The CDR3 sequence is CASSPNAGRLAGGANVLTF. The CDR3 nucleotides are TGTGCCAGCTCACCAAACGCTGGACGGTTAGCTGGGGGGGCCAACGTCCTGACTTTC.